The table lists the clone carrying this T cell receptor beta chain with a few counts. No antigen is known for it. This sample stems from a study of long-term antiretroviral therapy in people with HIV. General study findings and limits: Dominance of pre-ART expanded clones persisted, fluctuating and often declining after ART. The study found narrower CDR3 length ranges in HIV repertoires than in controls. Diversity rose after ART but stayed below transplant donor controls.

The cryopreserved samples used held roughly 1-10 million PBMC prior to extraction of DNA. Germline CDR1 is LNHDA and CDR2 is SQIVND (reference sequence). The CDR3 has 13 amino acids. V lost 3 bases, J lost 1 base, and 6 bases lay in between. The libraries were made with immunoSEQ v3.0 at survey level. Data came from immunoSEQ multiplex PCR; TCRdb stores just in-frame clones and leaves some out. The sample has about 50,000 clones, under 90% seen once; the top ten hold 2.5% to 3%. The rearrangement uses TRBV19 and TRBJ1-1; no definite D call. The origin of this receptor is a young woman with HIV. The sequencing used unsorted PBMCs, collected 0.8 years after starting antiretroviral therapy. The CDR3 protein is CASSMSPNTEAFF. The CDR3 DNA sequence: TGTGCCAGTAGTATGTCTCCGAACACTGAAGCTTTCTTT.